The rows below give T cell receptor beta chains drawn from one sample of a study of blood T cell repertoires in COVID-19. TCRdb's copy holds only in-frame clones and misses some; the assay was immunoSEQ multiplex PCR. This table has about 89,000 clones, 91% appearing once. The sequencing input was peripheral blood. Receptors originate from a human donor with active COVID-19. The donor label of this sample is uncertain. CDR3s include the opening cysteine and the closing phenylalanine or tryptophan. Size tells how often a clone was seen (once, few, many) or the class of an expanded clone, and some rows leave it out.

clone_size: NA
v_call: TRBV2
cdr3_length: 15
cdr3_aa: CASSEYRSAGNTIYF

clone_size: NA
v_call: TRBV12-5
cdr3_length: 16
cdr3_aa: CASGLVSLSGSYEQYF

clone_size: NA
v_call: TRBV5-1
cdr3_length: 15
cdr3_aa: CASSLAGTDTYEQYF

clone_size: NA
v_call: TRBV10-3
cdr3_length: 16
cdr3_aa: CAISESRQGASTEAFF

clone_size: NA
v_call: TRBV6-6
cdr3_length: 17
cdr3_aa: CASSPWGGATSGNTIYF

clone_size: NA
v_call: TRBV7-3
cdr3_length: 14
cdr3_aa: CASSPRDSYEKLFF

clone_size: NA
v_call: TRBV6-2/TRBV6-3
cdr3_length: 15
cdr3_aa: CASSYSPGQSYEQYF

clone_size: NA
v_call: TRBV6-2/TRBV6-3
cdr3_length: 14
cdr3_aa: CASNYRDYNNEQFF

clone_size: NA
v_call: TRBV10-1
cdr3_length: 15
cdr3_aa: CASSEFTGANTEAFF

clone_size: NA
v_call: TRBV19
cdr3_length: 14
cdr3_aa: CASRRWDRVTEAFF

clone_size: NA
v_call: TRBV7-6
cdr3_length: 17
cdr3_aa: CASSFRRTSGGYNEQFF

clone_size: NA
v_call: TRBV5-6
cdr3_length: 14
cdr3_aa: CASSFLQGALEQYF

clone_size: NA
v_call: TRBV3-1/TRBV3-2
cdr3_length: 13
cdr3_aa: CASSQGPLYEQYF

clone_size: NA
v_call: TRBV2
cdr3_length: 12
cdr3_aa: CASSHRDRKLFF

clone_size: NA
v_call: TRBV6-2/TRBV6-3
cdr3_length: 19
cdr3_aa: CASSPLLTSGGANTGELFF

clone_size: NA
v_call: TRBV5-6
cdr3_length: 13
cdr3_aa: CASSLEGANEQFF

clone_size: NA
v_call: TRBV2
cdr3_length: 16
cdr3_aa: CASRPLSSGGADTQYF

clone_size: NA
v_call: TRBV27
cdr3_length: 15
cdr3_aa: CASSSGGQGAHEQFF

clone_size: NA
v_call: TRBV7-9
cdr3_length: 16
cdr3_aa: CASSLGRTGFQNIQYF

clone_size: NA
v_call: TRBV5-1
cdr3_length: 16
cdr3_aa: CASSLGEGRWTDTQYF

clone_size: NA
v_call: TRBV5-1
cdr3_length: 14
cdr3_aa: CASSAGTGDQPQHF

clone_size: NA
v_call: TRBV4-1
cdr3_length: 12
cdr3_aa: CASSQSSQTQYF

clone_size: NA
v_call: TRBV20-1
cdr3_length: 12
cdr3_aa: CSASYRGNTIYF

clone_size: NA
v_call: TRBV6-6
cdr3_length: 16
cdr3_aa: CASNDPEAGSQETQYF

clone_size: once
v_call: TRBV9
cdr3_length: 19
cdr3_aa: CASSVERWTGELSSYEQYF

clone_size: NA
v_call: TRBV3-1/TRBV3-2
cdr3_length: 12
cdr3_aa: CASSPDRGEAFF

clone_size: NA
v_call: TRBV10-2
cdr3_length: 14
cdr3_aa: CASSQGQGGNEQFF